This entry describes one T cell receptor (beta chain). The sample comes from a study of blood T cell repertoires in COVID-19. CDR3 length: 15 residues. The V segment lost 1 base and the J segment 7 bases; nucleotides outside the gene matches: 6. The germline CDR1 and CDR2 sequences are SNHLY and FYNNEI. In the authors' methods: Amplification from reference gene primers served as the basis for estimated nucleated cell counts. Sequencing was performed with immunoSEQ multiplex PCR; in TCRdb, only in-frame clones are kept and a portion is missing. V and J calls and clone size come straight from that table; D and trimming were deduced from the DNA. The repertoire holds a few hundred thousand clones, 86% seen once, with approximately 3% in the top ten. Individuals aged about 18 to 89 years were recruited from 24 US areas. Researchers sorted participants into cohorts using their self-reported clinical history.

Material for sequencing was PBMCs or T cells enriched from blood (not recorded which). J is TRBJ1-2 and V is TRBV2; 10 bases map to TRBD1. This sequence originates from a woman aged 45-60 years in a cohort exposed to, infected with or recovered from COVID-19 (not recorded which). The chain's CDR3 is CASSEDIWDRGGYTF. The CDR3 DNA is TGTGCCAGCAGTGAAGATATTTGGGACAGGGGTGGCTACACCTTC.